Presented here are 10 T cell receptor beta chains from one specimen sequenced in a study of cytomegalovirus exposure and HLA in healthy donors. PCR employed 60 Vbeta and 13 Jbeta primers. Sequencing was performed with immunoSEQ multiplex PCR; in TCRdb, only in-frame clones are kept and a portion is missing. The sample includes approximately 88,000 clones, 64% of them seen just once. Sequenced sample: PBMCs. The receptors come from a man aged 55 to 69 in good health and CMV-seronegative.

The chain links TRBV5-1 to TRBJ1-4, with 7 bases aligning to TRBD1. The CDR3 has 13 residues. After removal of 0 bases from V and 10 bases from J, the junction contained 3 bases not matched to a gene. Germline loops: CDR1 SGHRS, CDR2 YFSETQ. The CDR3 reads CASSLDHRGKLFF. Written as DNA, the CDR3 is TGCGCCAGCAGCTTGGATCACAGGGGAAAACTGTTTTTT.

A single count supports this clone. This chain links TRBV29-1 with TRBJ2-2, with D unclear. The germline V gene encodes CDR1 SQVTM and CDR2 ANQGSEA. V was pared by 0 bases and J by 6 bases, with 8 bases between. This CDR3 comprises 13 residues. CDR3: CSVEDLSPGELFF. Here the CDR3 DNA reads TGCAGCGTTGAAGACCTTAGCCCCGGGGAGCTGTTTTTT.

This clone was counted ten times or more. The V call is TRBV5-8, the J call TRBJ1-5, with TRBD1 matching over 7 bases. Germline CDR1 reads SGHTS; CDR2 reads YDEGEE. V gave up 7 bases and J gave up 0 bases; unmatched junction bases: 4. CDR3 length equals 14 residues. The CDR3 loop reads CASGDRNSNQPQHF. CDR3 DNA: TGTGCCAGCGGGGACAGAAATAGCAATCAGCCCCAGCATTTT.

The V call is TRBV6-1, the J call TRBJ2-7, with a possible D match to TRBD1 (6 bases). Germline values: CDR1 MNHNS, CDR2 SASEGT. V dropped 4 bases and J dropped 0 bases, with 10 bases sitting between them. The CDR3 contains 14 residues. The CDR3 DNA follows: TGTGCCAGCAGTGCCGACAGGTTCTCCTACGAGCAGTACTTC. Translation gives CASSADRFSYEQYF.

The V gene is TRBV7-9, the J gene TRBJ2-7, with D tentatively TRBD2 (6 bases). The CDR3 consists of 12 residues. The germline gives CDR1 SEHNR, CDR2 FQNEAQ (reference sequence). V shed 4 bases and J shed 6 bases, with 10 bases lying between them. The CDR3 here is CASSWTTLEQYF. The CDR3, as DNA: TGTGCCAGCAGCTGGACTACCCTCGAGCAGTACTTC.

The CDR3 sequence: CASSVSGGPLTGANVLTF. As DNA, the CDR3 is TGTGCCAGCAGCGTTAGCGGGGGGCCCCTAACGGGGGCCAACGTCCTGACTTTC. The V and J genes are TRBV9 and TRBJ2-6, with 10 bases that match TRBD2. With 2 bases clipped from V and 4 bases from J, the junction kept 9 bases outside the gene matches. Germline CDR1 SGDLS, CDR2 YYNGEE. This CDR3 is 18 amino acids long.

V usage is TRBV28 and J usage is TRBJ1-2, with 8 bases identical to TRBD1. The CDR3 totals 14 residues. With V trimmed by 7 bases and J by 4 bases, 8 bases remained unmatched. Germline V gene data show CDR1 as MDHEN and CDR2 as SYDVKM. CDR3 sequence reads: CASTRTGIGYGYTF. The CDR3 coding sequence is TGTGCCAGCACGAGGACAGGGATAGGCTATGGCTACACCTTC.

The J gene is TRBJ1-2, the V gene TRBV27; 8 bases map to TRBD1. CDR3 length: 14 residues. The V gene's germline CDR1 is MNHEY and CDR2 SMNVEV (reference sequence). J was trimmed by 8 bases and V by 5 bases; bases with no gene match: 10. In DNA, the CDR3 is TGTGCCAGCAGTCCGGACAGGGCGTCTGGGGGCTACACCTTC. Protein sequence: CASSPDRASGGYTF.

The count of this clone is one. The V and J genes are TRBV11-3 and TRBJ2-7; 9 bases match TRBD2. The CDR3 totals 14 residues. V was pared by 6 bases and J by 2 bases, with 5 bases of the junction left unmatched. Germline lookup yields CDR1 SGHNT and CDR2 YENEEA. CDR3 nucleotide sequence: TGTGCCAGCAGGAGACTAGCGGCGGCCTACGAGCAGTACTTC. Its protein product is CASRRLAAAYEQYF.

The chain uses TRBV11-3 and TRBJ2-1; TRBD2 matches at 10 bases. Germline V lookup: CDR1 SGHNT, CDR2 YENEEA. With 5 bases clipped from V and 7 bases from J, the junction kept 14 bases outside the gene matches. The CDR3 extends over 17 amino acids. For the CDR3, the DNA is TGTGCCAGCAGCCCGATTTCGAGCGGGAGGGCCACGAATGAGCAGTTCTTC. Translation gives CASSPISSGRATNEQFF. Variable domain in full (rest from reference TRBV11-3 and TRBJ2-1): EAGVVQSPRYKIIEKKQPVAFWCNPISGHNTLYWYLQNLGQGPELLIRYENEEAVDDSQLPKDRFSAERLKGVDSTLKIQPAELGDSAVYLCASSPISSGRATNEQFFGPGTRLTVL.